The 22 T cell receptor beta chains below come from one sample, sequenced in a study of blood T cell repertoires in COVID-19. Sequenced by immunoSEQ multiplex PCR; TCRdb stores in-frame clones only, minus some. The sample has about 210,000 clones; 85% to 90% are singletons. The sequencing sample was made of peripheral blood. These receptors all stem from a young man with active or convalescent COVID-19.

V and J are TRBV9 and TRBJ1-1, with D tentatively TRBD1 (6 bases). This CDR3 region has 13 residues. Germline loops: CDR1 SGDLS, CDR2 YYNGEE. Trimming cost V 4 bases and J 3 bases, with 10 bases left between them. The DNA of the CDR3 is TGTGCCAGCAGCCCGAGACAGGACACTGAAGCTTTCTTT. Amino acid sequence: CASSPRQDTEAFF. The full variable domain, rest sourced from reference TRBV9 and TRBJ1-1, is DSGVTQTPKHLITATGQRVTLRCSPRSGDLSVYWYQQSLDQGLQFLIQYYNGEERAKGNILERFSAQQFPDLHSELNLSSLELGDSALYFCASSPRQDTEAFFGQGTRLTVV.

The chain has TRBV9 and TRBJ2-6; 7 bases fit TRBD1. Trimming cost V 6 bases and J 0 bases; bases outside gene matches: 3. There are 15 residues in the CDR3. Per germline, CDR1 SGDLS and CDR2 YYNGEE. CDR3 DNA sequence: TGTGCCAGCAACAGGGGAAACTCTGGGGCCAACGTCCTGACTTTC. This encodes CASNRGNSGANVLTF.

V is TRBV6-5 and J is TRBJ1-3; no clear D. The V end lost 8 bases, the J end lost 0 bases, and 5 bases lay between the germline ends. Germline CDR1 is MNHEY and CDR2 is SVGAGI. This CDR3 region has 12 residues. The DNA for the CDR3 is TGTGCCAGCTTCAGCTCTGGAAACACCATATATTTT. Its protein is CASFSSGNTIYF.

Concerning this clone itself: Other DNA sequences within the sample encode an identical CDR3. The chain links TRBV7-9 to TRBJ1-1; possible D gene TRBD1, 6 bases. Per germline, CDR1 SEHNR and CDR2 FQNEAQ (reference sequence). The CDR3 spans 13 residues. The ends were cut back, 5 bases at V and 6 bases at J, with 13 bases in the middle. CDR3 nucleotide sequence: TGTGCCAGCAGCCCACAGGGAGCGGCTGAAGCTTTCTTT. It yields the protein CASSPQGAAEAFF.

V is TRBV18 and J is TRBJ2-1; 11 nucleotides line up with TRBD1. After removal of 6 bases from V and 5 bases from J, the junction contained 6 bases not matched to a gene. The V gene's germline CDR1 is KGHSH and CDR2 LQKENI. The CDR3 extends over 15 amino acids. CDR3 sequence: CASSPGQGDNNEQFF. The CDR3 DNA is TGTGCCAGCTCCCCGGGACAGGGGGACAACAATGAGCAGTTCTTC.

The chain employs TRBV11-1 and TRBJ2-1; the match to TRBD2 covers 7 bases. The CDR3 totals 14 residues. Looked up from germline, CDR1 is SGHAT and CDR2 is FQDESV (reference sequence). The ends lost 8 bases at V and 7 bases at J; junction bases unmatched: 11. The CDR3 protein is CASGPRLATNEQFF. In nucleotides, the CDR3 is TGTGCCAGCGGACCGAGACTAGCTACGAATGAGCAGTTCTTC.

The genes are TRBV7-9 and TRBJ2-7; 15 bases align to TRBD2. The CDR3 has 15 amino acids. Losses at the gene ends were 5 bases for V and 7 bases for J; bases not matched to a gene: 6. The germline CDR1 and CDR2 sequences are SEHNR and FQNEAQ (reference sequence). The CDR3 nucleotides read TGTGCCAGCAGCCAGGGACTAGCGGGAGGTCGGGAGCAGTACTTC. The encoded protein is CASSQGLAGGREQYF.

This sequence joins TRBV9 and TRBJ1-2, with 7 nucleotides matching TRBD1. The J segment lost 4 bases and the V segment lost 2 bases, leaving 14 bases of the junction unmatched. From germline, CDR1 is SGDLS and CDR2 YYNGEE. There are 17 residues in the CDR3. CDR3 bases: TGTGCCAGCAGCGTTTTAAACCCGGACAGGTCGGGCTATGGCTACACCTTC. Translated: CASSVLNPDRSGYGYTF.

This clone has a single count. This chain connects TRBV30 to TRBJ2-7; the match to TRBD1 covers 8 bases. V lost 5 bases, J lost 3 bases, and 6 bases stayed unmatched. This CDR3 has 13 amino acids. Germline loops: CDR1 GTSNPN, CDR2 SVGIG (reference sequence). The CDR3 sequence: CAWQTGADYEQYF. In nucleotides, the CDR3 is TGTGCCTGGCAGACAGGGGCGGACTACGAGCAGTACTTC.

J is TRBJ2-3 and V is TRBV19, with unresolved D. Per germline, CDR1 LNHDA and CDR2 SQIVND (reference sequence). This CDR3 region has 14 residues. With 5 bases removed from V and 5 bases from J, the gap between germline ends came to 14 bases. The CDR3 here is CASSELLLVDTQYF. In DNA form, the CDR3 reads TGTGCCAGTAGTGAATTGCTATTAGTAGATACGCAGTATTTT.

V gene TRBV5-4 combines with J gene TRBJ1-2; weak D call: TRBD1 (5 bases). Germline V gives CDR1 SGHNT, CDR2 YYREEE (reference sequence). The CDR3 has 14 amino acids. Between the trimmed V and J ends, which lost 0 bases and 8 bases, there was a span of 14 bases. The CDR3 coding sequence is TGTGCCAGCAGCTTGGGGGCAGGGAGGCGCGGCTACACCTTC. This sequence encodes CASSLGAGRRGYTF.

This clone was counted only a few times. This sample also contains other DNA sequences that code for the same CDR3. The CDR3 DNA follows: TGTGCCAGCTCACCGGGCCAGAATCAGCCCCAGCATTTT. Translation: CASSPGQNQPQHF. The chain is built from TRBV18 and TRBJ1-5; D is uncertain. CDR1 is KGHSH and CDR2 is LQKENI in the germline V gene. V shed 3 bases and J shed 4 bases, with 7 bases lying between them. The CDR3 has 13 amino acids.

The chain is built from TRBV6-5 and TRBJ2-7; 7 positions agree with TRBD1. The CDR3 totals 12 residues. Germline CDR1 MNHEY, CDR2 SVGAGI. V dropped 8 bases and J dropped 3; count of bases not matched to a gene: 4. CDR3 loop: CASGTEVYEQYF. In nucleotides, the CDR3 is TGTGCCAGCGGGACAGAGGTCTACGAGCAGTACTTC.

The CDR3 bases are TGTGCCACCAGCAGAGGTAATAGCGGGGGTTACTACGAGCAGTACTTC. Translated: CATSRGNSGGYYEQYF. V and J are TRBV15 and TRBJ2-7, with TRBD2 matching 9 bases. This CDR3 is built from 16 residues. V was clipped by 1 base and J by 3 bases; unmatched bases: 7. Germline V lookup: CDR1 LNHNV, CDR2 YYDKDF (reference sequence).

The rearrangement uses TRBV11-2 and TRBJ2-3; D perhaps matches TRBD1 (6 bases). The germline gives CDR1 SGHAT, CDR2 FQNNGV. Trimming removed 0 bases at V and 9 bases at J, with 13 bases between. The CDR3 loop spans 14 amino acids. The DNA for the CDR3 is TGTGCCAGCAGCTTAGATGTCAGGGGTGGCACGCAGTATTTT. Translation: CASSLDVRGGTQYF.

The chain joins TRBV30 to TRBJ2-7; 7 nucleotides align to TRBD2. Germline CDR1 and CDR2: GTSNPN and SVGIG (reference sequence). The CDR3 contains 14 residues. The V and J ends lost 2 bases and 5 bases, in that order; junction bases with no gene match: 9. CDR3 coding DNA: TGTGCCTGGAGTATCGGCGGGAGTTGGCACGAGCAGTACTTC. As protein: CAWSIGGSWHEQYF.

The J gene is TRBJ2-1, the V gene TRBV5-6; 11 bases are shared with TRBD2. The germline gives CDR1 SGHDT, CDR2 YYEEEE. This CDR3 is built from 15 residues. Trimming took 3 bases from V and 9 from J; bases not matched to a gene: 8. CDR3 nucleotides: TGTGCCAGCAGCTCCCAACGACTAGCGGGAAGTGAGCAGTTCTTC. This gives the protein CASSSQRLAGSEQFF.

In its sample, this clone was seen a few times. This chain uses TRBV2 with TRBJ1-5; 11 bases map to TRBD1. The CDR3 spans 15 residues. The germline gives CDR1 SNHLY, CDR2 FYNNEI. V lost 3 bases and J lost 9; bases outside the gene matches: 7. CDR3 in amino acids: CASSEDRGLARPQHF. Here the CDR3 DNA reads TGTGCCAGCAGTGAGGACAGGGGGCTGGCCCGGCCCCAGCATTTT.

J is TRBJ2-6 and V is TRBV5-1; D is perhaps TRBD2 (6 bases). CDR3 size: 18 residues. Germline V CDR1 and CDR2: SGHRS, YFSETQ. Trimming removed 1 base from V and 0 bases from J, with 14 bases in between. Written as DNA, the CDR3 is TGCGCCAGCAGCTTGTTGACGGGAGCCAGCTCTGGGGCCAACGTCCTGACTTTC. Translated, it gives CASSLLTGASSGANVLTF.

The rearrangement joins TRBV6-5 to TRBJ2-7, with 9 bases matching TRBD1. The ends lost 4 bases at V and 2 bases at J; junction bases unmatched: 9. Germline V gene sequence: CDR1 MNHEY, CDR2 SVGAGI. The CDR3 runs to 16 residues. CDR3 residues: CASSWQGQGGAYEQYF. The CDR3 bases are TGTGCCAGCAGTTGGCAGGGACAGGGAGGCGCCTACGAGCAGTACTTC.

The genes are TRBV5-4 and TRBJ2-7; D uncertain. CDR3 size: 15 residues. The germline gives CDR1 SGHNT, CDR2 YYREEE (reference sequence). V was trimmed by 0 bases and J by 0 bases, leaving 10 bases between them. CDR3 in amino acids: CASSLDSSPSYEQYF. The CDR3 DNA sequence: TGTGCCAGCAGCTTGGATTCCTCCCCCTCCTACGAGCAGTACTTC.

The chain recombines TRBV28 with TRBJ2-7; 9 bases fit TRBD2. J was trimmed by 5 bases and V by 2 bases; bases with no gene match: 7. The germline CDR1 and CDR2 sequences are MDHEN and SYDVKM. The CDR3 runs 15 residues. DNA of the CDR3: TGTGCCAGCAGTTTAGCGGGAGGGCGAATCGACGAGCAGTACTTC. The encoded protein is CASSLAGGRIDEQYF.